This T cell receptor (beta chain) comes out of a study of blood T cell repertoires in COVID-19. Study-wide context: COVID-19 samples collected from the United States, Italy and Spain covered acute and convalescent phases. In each case, the material was cDNA or gDNA derived from T cells, B-cell-depleted T cells, or PBMCs.

Sequencing was performed with immunoSEQ multiplex PCR; in TCRdb, only in-frame clones are kept and a portion is missing. The sample includes 350,000 or so clones, 88% of them seen just once. All enrollees were roughly 18 to 90 years old and from around 25 US areas. People in the exposed group encountered a COVID-19 case within 2 weeks before entering the study. The clonotype was recovered from a woman under 40 who had been exposed to COVID-19. Material for sequencing was PBMCs or T cells enriched from blood (not recorded which).

The DNA of the CDR3 is TGTGCCACCAGCAGACGACAGGGCCCATTCTCTGGGGCCAACGTCCTGACTTTC. Translated, it gives CATSRRQGPFSGANVLTF. The rearrangement links TRBV15 to TRBJ2-6; 7 nucleotides match TRBD1. The CDR3 loop spans 18 amino acids. J was trimmed by 0 bases and V by 2 bases; bases with no gene match: 7. The V gene's germline CDR1 is LNHNV and CDR2 YYDKDF (reference sequence).